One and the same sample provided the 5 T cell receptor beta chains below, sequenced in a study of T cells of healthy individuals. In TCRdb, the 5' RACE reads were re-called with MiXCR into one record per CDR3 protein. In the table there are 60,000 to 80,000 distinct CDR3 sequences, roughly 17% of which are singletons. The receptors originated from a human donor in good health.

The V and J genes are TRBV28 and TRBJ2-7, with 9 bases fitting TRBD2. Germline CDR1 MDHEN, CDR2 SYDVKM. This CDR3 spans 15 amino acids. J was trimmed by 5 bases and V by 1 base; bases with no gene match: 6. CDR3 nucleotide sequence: TGTGCCAGCAGTTTATTTGCGGGGGGGCCCAACGAGCAGTACTTC. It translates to CASSLFAGGPNEQYF.

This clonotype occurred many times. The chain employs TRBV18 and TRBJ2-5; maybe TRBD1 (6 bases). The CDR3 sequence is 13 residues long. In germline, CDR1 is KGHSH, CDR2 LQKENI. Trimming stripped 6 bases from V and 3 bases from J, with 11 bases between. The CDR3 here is CASSRQAEETQYF. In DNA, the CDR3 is TGTGCCAGCTCCCGACAGGCCGAAGAGACCCAGTACTTC.

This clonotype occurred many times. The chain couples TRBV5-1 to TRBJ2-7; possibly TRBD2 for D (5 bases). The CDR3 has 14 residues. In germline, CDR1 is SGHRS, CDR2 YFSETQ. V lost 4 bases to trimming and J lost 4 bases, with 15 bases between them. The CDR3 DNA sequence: TGCGCCAGCAGCCCACCGGGATCCCGTTACGAGCAGTACTTC. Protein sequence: CASSPPGSRYEQYF.

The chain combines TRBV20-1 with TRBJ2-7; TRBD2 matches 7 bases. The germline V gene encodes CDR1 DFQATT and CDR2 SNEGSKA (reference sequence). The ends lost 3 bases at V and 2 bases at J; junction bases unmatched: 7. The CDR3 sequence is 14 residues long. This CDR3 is CSASRASGPYEQYF. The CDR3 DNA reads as TGCAGTGCTAGTAGGGCTAGCGGCCCCTACGAGCAGTACTTC.

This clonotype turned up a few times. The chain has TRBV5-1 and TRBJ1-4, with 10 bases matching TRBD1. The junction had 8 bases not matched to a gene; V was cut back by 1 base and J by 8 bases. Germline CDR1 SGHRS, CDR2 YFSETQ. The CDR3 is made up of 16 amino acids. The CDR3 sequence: CASSLTGTGVTEKLFF. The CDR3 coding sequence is TGCGCCAGCAGCTTGACCGGGACAGGGGTTACGGAAAAACTGTTTTTT.